The rows below give T cell receptor beta chains drawn from one sample of a study of blood T cell repertoires in COVID-19. Sequencing used immunoSEQ multiplex PCR; TCRdb keeps in-frame clones, though not all of them. The table lists approximately 170,000 clones, around 83% of them singletons, with roughly a fifth in the top ten. The sequenced sample was peripheral blood. All receptors derive from a woman aged 70 to 79 who had recovered from COVID-19. Both conserved end residues are part of each CDR3. D genes are given only for firm matches. Clone size appears in some rows only: once, few, many, or a class for an expanded clone.

CDR3 protein	CDR3 DNA	clone size	J gene	D gene	V gene
CSVVEQGSTDTQYF	TGCAGCGTTGTTGAGCAGGGGAGCACAGATACGCAGTATTTT	-	TRBJ2-3	-	TRBV29-1
CASAGTSGMERSYNEQFF	TGTGCCAGCGCCGGGACTAGCGGGATGGAAAGGTCCTACAATGAGCAGTTCTTC	-	TRBJ2-1	TRBD2	TRBV19
CASSLGPGGGFGANVLTF	TGTGCCAGCAGCTTAGGCCCCGGTGGGGGCTTTGGGGCCAACGTCCTGACTTTC	-	TRBJ2-6	-	TRBV11-3
CASSPRTSGGEQFF	TGTGCCAGCAGCCCCCGGACTAGCGGGGGTGAGCAGTTCTTC	-	TRBJ2-1	TRBD2	TRBV7-2
CASSESPDRVGYF	TGCGCCAGCAGTGAGTCGCCGGACAGGGTGGGGTACTTC	-	TRBJ2-7	TRBD1	TRBV10-2
CASSGRTGDQPQHF	TGCGCCAGCAGCGGCCGGACAGGGGATCAGCCCCAGCATTTT	-	TRBJ1-5	TRBD1	TRBV10-2
CATSAQNTGELFF	TGTGCCACCAGTGCCCAGAACACCGGGGAGCTGTTTTTT	-	TRBJ2-2	-	TRBV24-1
CASGRTSGPYEQYF	TGCGCCAGCGGCCGAACTAGCGGCCCCTACGAGCAGTACTTC	once	TRBJ2-7	TRBD2	TRBV5-1
CASSFEETQYF	TGTGCCAGCAGCTTCGAAGAGACCCAGTACTTC	-	TRBJ2-5	-	TRBV11-2
CASSRGQDPTYEQYF	TGTGCCAGCAGCCGAGGACAGGACCCGACCTACGAGCAGTACTTC	few	TRBJ2-7	TRBD1	TRBV7-8
CASSSGQASTDTQYF	TGTGCCAGCAGTTCAGGACAGGCTAGCACAGATACGCAGTATTTT	-	TRBJ2-3	TRBD1	TRBV27
CASSVEGDRGRLAGNTIYF	TGTGCCAGCAGCGTAGAGGGGGACAGGGGGCGCCTAGCTGGAAACACCATATATTTT	-	TRBJ1-3	TRBD1	TRBV9
CASSISGAGANYGYTF	TGTGCCAGTAGTATATCGGGTGCTGGAGCTAACTATGGCTACACCTTC	-	TRBJ1-2	-	TRBV19
CAWSNLRGASPNYGYTF	TGTGCCTGGAGTAATCTCCGCGGGGCGAGTCCTAACTATGGCTACACCTTC	-	TRBJ1-2	-	TRBV30
CASSLGPQVDTQYF	TGTGCCAGCAGCTTAGGACCACAGGTGGATACGCAGTATTTT	-	TRBJ2-3	-	TRBV7-3
CASSLSPYFNYGYTF	TGTGCCAGCAGTTTATCCCCTTACTTTAACTATGGCTACACCTTC	-	TRBJ1-2	-	TRBV27
CASSGGKLFF	TGTGCCAGCAGTGGGGGGAAACTGTTTTTT	-	TRBJ1-4	-	TRBV12-3/TRBV12-4
CASSEDAAMNTEAFF	TGTGCCAGCAGTGAAGATGCGGCCATGAACACTGAAGCTTTCTTT	few	TRBJ1-1	-	TRBV2
CASSYLLAGAYEQYF	TGTGCCAGCAGTTACCTCCTAGCGGGAGCCTACGAGCAGTACTTC	-	TRBJ2-7	TRBD2	TRBV6-5
CASGLGQGAETQYF	TGTGCTAGTGGTTTGGGACAGGGGGCGGAGACCCAGTACTTC	few	TRBJ2-5	TRBD1	TRBV12-5
CASTPDRGADTQYF	TGTGCCAGCACCCCCGACAGGGGGGCAGATACGCAGTATTTT	-	TRBJ2-3	TRBD1	TRBV5-4
CASSPPSGTAEQYF	TGTGCCAGCTCACCACCTTCCGGGACAGCCGAGCAGTACTTC	-	TRBJ2-7	TRBD1	TRBV18
CACLGGPYEQYF	TGTGCCTGCCTCGGGGGGCCCTACGAGCAGTACTTC	-	TRBJ2-7	-	TRBV30
CASSLDRVTDTQYF	TGTGCCAGCAGTCTCGACAGGGTCACAGATACGCAGTATTTT	-	TRBJ2-3	TRBD1	TRBV11-2
CASSVSAAQETQYF	TGCGCCAGCAGCGTGAGTGCAGCGCAAGAGACCCAGTACTTC	-	TRBJ2-5	-	TRBV4-1
CASSRGAVNTGELFF	TGTGCCAGCTCGCGCGGGGCGGTGAACACCGGGGAGCTGTTTTTT	-	TRBJ2-2	-	TRBV18